This is a list of T cell receptor beta chains from one sample in a study of beta chain features in type 1 diabetes. Only in-frame clones appear in the TCRdb table, and some are missing; sequencing was by immunoSEQ multiplex PCR. This sample has under 250,000 clones; 27% occur once, and the top ten carry approximately 4%. The material sequenced was central memory CD4+ T cells from blood. The receptors stem from a man between 25 and 39 years old in good health. Both conserved end residues are part of each CDR3. D genes are given only for firm matches. Size values are once, few and many counts, or a class for expanded clones, and some rows have none.

V gene: TRBV15
clone size: once
J gene: TRBJ1-2
D gene: TRBD1
CDR3 DNA: TGTGCCACCAGCAGACAACAGGGGAAGTACACCTTC
CDR3 protein: CATSRQQGKYTF

V gene: TRBV11-2
clone size: few
J gene: TRBJ2-3
D gene: TRBD2
CDR3 DNA: TGTGCCAGCAGGGCGGGAGAGACAGATACGCAGTATTTT
CDR3 protein: CASRAGETDTQYF

V gene: TRBV6-5
clone size: NA
J gene: TRBJ2-1
D gene: TRBD2
CDR3 DNA: TGTGCCAGCAGTTATTTTGGACTAGCGGGAAAATATGAGCAGTTCTTC
CDR3 protein: CASSYFGLAGKYEQFF

V gene: TRBV15
clone size: NA
J gene: TRBJ1-5
D gene: NA
CDR3 DNA: TGTGCCACCAGCAGAGAGTTGGGGCGCAATCAGCCCCAGCATTTT
CDR3 protein: CATSRELGRNQPQHF

V gene: TRBV6-6
clone size: NA
J gene: TRBJ2-7
D gene: NA
CDR3 DNA: TGTGCCAGCTTACAGGATCCGGGACGACGATACGAGCAGTACTTC
CDR3 protein: CASLQDPGRRYEQYF

V gene: TRBV7-6
clone size: NA
J gene: TRBJ2-3
D gene: TRBD2
CDR3 DNA: TGTGCCAGCAGCCTTAGCGGGGGGCACACAGATACGCAGTATTTT
CDR3 protein: CASSLSGGHTDTQYF

V gene: TRBV29-1
clone size: once
J gene: TRBJ1-1
D gene: NA
CDR3 DNA: TGCAGCGTTGTAAGCAGGACGAACACTGAAGCTTTCTTT
CDR3 protein: CSVVSRTNTEAFF

V gene: TRBV1
clone size: NA
J gene: TRBJ1-5
D gene: NA
CDR3 DNA: TGCACCAGCAGCCAAGAAAAGGAAGGGGGCAGGAGCAATCAGCCCCAGCATTTT
CDR3 protein: CTSSQEKEGGRSNQPQHF

V gene: TRBV30
clone size: NA
J gene: TRBJ2-5
D gene: NA
CDR3 DNA: TGTGCCTGCGGAGGGAGAAGCTTACAAGAGACCCAGTACTTC
CDR3 protein: CACGGRSLQETQYF

V gene: TRBV11-2
clone size: NA
J gene: TRBJ2-7
D gene: NA
CDR3 DNA: TGTGCCAGTACGGAGCTTTACGAGCAGTACTTC
CDR3 protein: CASTELYEQYF

V gene: TRBV29-1
clone size: NA
J gene: TRBJ2-7
D gene: NA
CDR3 DNA: TGCAGCGTTGACCCCCCTCCCCAGGGCTCCGAGCAGTACTTC
CDR3 protein: CSVDPPPQGSEQYF

V gene: TRBV30
clone size: NA
J gene: TRBJ1-1
D gene: NA
CDR3 DNA: TGTGCCTGGATAACAATAGCTGGGTCGACTGAAGCTTTCTTT
CDR3 protein: CAWITIAGSTEAFF

V gene: TRBV29-1
clone size: few
J gene: TRBJ2-7
D gene: TRBD2
CDR3 DNA: TGCAGCGTTGAAGGGCAGGGAGGGTCCTACGAGCAGTACTTC
CDR3 protein: CSVEGQGGSYEQYF

V gene: TRBV10-3
clone size: few
J gene: TRBJ2-7
D gene: NA
CDR3 DNA: TGTGCCATCAGTGAGTCGACGGACGAGCAGTACTTC
CDR3 protein: CAISESTDEQYF

V gene: TRBV10-3
clone size: few
J gene: TRBJ2-1
D gene: NA
CDR3 DNA: TGTGCCATCAGTGAGGCCCCAGGGAGTAGGATCTTC
CDR3 protein: CAISEAPGSRIF

V gene: TRBV4-3
clone size: NA
J gene: TRBJ2-4
D gene: TRBD2
CDR3 DNA: TGCGCCAGCAGCCAAGATCGGGGACTATCGTCCATTCAGTACTTC
CDR3 protein: CASSQDRGLSSIQYF

V gene: TRBV18
clone size: few
J gene: TRBJ2-3
D gene: NA
CDR3 DNA: TGTGCCAGCTCACCACAGGGGACAACTAGCACAGATACGCAGTATTTT
CDR3 protein: CASSPQGTTSTDTQYF

V gene: TRBV5-4
clone size: NA
J gene: TRBJ1-6
D gene: TRBD1
CDR3 DNA: TGTGCCAGCAGCCCCCTGGCAGGGGGCGGTTCACCCCTCCACTTT
CDR3 protein: CASSPLAGGGSPLHF

V gene: TRBV25-1
clone size: NA
J gene: TRBJ2-2
D gene: NA
CDR3 DNA: TGTGCCAGCACCCCGGGGGCAGTAAACACCGGGGAGCTGTTTTTT
CDR3 protein: CASTPGAVNTGELFF

V gene: TRBV28
clone size: few
J gene: TRBJ2-1
D gene: TRBD2
CDR3 DNA: TGTGCCAGCAGTCCGAACCCGGGGCGGGAGGCTAACAATGAGCAGTTCTTC
CDR3 protein: CASSPNPGREANNEQFF

V gene: TRBV7-2
clone size: NA
J gene: TRBJ2-7
D gene: NA
CDR3 DNA: TGTGCCAGCAGCTTGAGTAGCGGTTACGAGCAGTACTTC
CDR3 protein: CASSLSSGYEQYF

V gene: TRBV15
clone size: NA
J gene: TRBJ1-5
D gene: NA
CDR3 DNA: TGTGCCACCAGCAGAATCCAAGGGAGGCAGCCCCAGCATTTT
CDR3 protein: CATSRIQGRQPQHF

V gene: TRBV12-2
clone size: NA
J gene: TRBJ1-1
D gene: NA
CDR3 DNA: TGTGCAAGTCGCATAAAGAGAGGGATCGCCACTGAAGCTTTCTTT
CDR3 protein: CASRIKRGIATEAFF

V gene: TRBV5-1
clone size: NA
J gene: TRBJ1-5
D gene: NA
CDR3 DNA: TGCGCCAGCAGCCTGGACGTAAATCAGCCCCAGCATTTT
CDR3 protein: CASSLDVNQPQHF

V gene: TRBV6-6
clone size: NA
J gene: TRBJ2-7
D gene: NA
CDR3 DNA: TGTGCCAGCACCTTAAATTTGCGCGAGCAGTACTTC
CDR3 protein: CASTLNLREQYF

V gene: TRBV29-1
clone size: NA
J gene: TRBJ1-2
D gene: NA
CDR3 DNA: TGCAGCGTTCTACACTATGGCTACACCTTC
CDR3 protein: CSVLHYGYTF

V gene: TRBV6-6
clone size: NA
J gene: TRBJ2-1
D gene: NA
CDR3 DNA: TGTGCCAGTTCAGGGGAGAGGGCCAATGAGCAGTTCTTC
CDR3 protein: CASSGERANEQFF

V gene: TRBV29-1
clone size: NA
J gene: TRBJ2-1
D gene: NA
CDR3 DNA: TGCAGCGTTCATATCAATGAGCAGTTCTTC
CDR3 protein: CSVHINEQFF

V gene: TRBV5-1
clone size: once
J gene: TRBJ2-5
D gene: TRBD2
CDR3 DNA: TGCGCCAGCAGCTTTGAGAGCGGGGGGGCGGAGACCCAGTACTTC
CDR3 protein: CASSFESGGAETQYF

V gene: TRBV4-1
clone size: NA
J gene: TRBJ2-2
D gene: NA
CDR3 DNA: TGCGCCAGCAGTCAAGGAGGGGTCACCGGGGAGCTGTTTTTT
CDR3 protein: CASSQGGVTGELFF

V gene: TRBV29-1
clone size: NA
J gene: TRBJ1-2
D gene: NA
CDR3 DNA: TGCAGCGTTGTCGCGTCATATGGCTACACCTTC
CDR3 protein: CSVVASYGYTF

V gene: TRBV9
clone size: NA
J gene: TRBJ2-3
D gene: TRBD2
CDR3 DNA: TGTGCCAGCAGCGTAGCGCTAGCGGGTTACACAGATACGCAGTATTTT
CDR3 protein: CASSVALAGYTDTQYF

V gene: TRBV14
clone size: NA
J gene: TRBJ2-3
D gene: NA
CDR3 DNA: TGTGCCAGCAGCCAATACACAGATACGCAGTATTTT
CDR3 protein: CASSQYTDTQYF

V gene: TRBV4-2
clone size: few
J gene: TRBJ2-5
D gene: TRBD2
CDR3 DNA: TGTGCCAGCAGCCAAGCATCGGGACTAGCGGACCAGTACTTC
CDR3 protein: CASSQASGLADQYF

V gene: TRBV7-9
clone size: NA
J gene: TRBJ2-3
D gene: NA
CDR3 DNA: TGTGCCAGCAGCTTAGATTCAGGCTTCGACACAGATACGCAGTATTTT
CDR3 protein: CASSLDSGFDTDTQYF

V gene: TRBV30
clone size: NA
J gene: TRBJ1-5
D gene: NA
CDR3 DNA: TGTGCCTGGAGTGTAATCGGGACCTTCAATCAGCCCCAGCATTTT
CDR3 protein: CAWSVIGTFNQPQHF

V gene: TRBV7-2
clone size: NA
J gene: TRBJ2-5
D gene: TRBD2
CDR3 DNA: TGTGCCAGCAGCCGACTAGCGGAAGAGACCCAGTACTTC
CDR3 protein: CASSRLAEETQYF

V gene: TRBV9
clone size: few
J gene: TRBJ2-2
D gene: TRBD1
CDR3 DNA: TGTGCCAGCAGCCCTCAGGGGGTTGGCACCGGGGAGCTGTTTTTT
CDR3 protein: CASSPQGVGTGELFF

V gene: TRBV7-8
clone size: NA
J gene: TRBJ2-3
D gene: NA
CDR3 DNA: TGTGCCAGCAGCAGAGAGACGCCAGATACGCAGTATTTT
CDR3 protein: CASSRETPDTQYF

V gene: TRBV18
clone size: few
J gene: TRBJ1-2
D gene: NA
CDR3 DNA: TGTGCCAGCTCACCAGAGGAGACTCAGTACTATGGCTACACCTTC
CDR3 protein: CASSPEETQYYGYTF

V gene: TRBV30
clone size: NA
J gene: TRBJ2-7
D gene: NA
CDR3 DNA: TGTGCCTGGAGTGGACAAATAAGGAACGAGCAGTACTTC
CDR3 protein: CAWSGQIRNEQYF

V gene: TRBV7-9
clone size: NA
J gene: TRBJ1-5
D gene: TRBD1
CDR3 DNA: TGTGCCAGCAGCCCTGGGACAGGGCGAGAGCCCCAGCATTTT
CDR3 protein: CASSPGTGREPQHF

V gene: TRBV30
clone size: NA
J gene: TRBJ2-1
D gene: TRBD1
CDR3 DNA: TGTGCCTGGACCCTAGGACAGGGTAACGATGAGCAGTTCTTC
CDR3 protein: CAWTLGQGNDEQFF

V gene: TRBV28
clone size: NA
J gene: TRBJ2-7
D gene: NA
CDR3 DNA: TGTGCCAGCACCCCCTTTAGGGCCTACGAGCAGTACTTC
CDR3 protein: CASTPFRAYEQYF

V gene: TRBV27
clone size: few
J gene: TRBJ1-1
D gene: NA
CDR3 DNA: TGTGCCAGCAGTTACAGGCCCCCTGACACTGAAGCTTTCTTT
CDR3 protein: CASSYRPPDTEAFF

V gene: TRBV9
clone size: few
J gene: TRBJ1-4
D gene: NA
CDR3 DNA: TGTGCCAGCAGCCCAGGGGTCACAGGAGGAAATGAAAAACTGTTTTTT
CDR3 protein: CASSPGVTGGNEKLFF

V gene: TRBV5-4
clone size: many
J gene: TRBJ2-3
D gene: TRBD1
CDR3 DNA: TGTGCCAGCAGCCTACGACAGGGAACAACAGATACGCAGTATTTT
CDR3 protein: CASSLRQGTTDTQYF

V gene: TRBV1
clone size: once
J gene: TRBJ2-3
D gene: NA
CDR3 DNA: TGCACCAGCAGCCTCCGGGGTAGCGGGGCGCCAGATACGCAGTATTTT
CDR3 protein: CTSSLRGSGAPDTQYF

V gene: TRBV7-2
clone size: NA
J gene: TRBJ2-2
D gene: TRBD2
CDR3 DNA: TGTGCCGCACGACCGGGACTAGCGGGAGCAGGGGAGCTGTTTTTT
CDR3 protein: CAARPGLAGAGELFF

V gene: TRBV6-5
clone size: few
J gene: TRBJ1-1
D gene: NA
CDR3 DNA: TGTGCCAGCAGTTACGGTCGCGGGGGAGGTAACACTGAAGCTTTCTTT
CDR3 protein: CASSYGRGGGNTEAFF

V gene: TRBV7-2
clone size: few
J gene: TRBJ1-1
D gene: NA
CDR3 DNA: TGTGCCAGCAGCTTAACCCGACCTCCGTCAAGAGGGGCTTTCTTT
CDR3 protein: CASSLTRPPSRGAFF

V gene: TRBV10-2
clone size: few
J gene: TRBJ2-1
D gene: TRBD1
CDR3 DNA: TGCGCCAGCAGTGAGTCGACAGGGTGGAATGAGCAGTTCTTC
CDR3 protein: CASSESTGWNEQFF

V gene: TRBV25-1
clone size: NA
J gene: TRBJ2-7
D gene: NA
CDR3 DNA: TGTGCCAGCAGTGAATCGAAACGGCCCTCCTACGAGCAGTACTTC
CDR3 protein: CASSESKRPSYEQYF

V gene: TRBV5-1
clone size: once
J gene: TRBJ2-1
D gene: NA
CDR3 DNA: TGCGCCAGCAGCTCTGTCCGGTCGTCCTACAATGAGCAGTTCTTC
CDR3 protein: CASSSVRSSYNEQFF

V gene: TRBV29-1
clone size: NA
J gene: TRBJ1-4
D gene: TRBD1
CDR3 DNA: TGCAGCGTCGCTGACAGGGGATCAACTAATGAAAAACTGTTTTTT
CDR3 protein: CSVADRGSTNEKLFF